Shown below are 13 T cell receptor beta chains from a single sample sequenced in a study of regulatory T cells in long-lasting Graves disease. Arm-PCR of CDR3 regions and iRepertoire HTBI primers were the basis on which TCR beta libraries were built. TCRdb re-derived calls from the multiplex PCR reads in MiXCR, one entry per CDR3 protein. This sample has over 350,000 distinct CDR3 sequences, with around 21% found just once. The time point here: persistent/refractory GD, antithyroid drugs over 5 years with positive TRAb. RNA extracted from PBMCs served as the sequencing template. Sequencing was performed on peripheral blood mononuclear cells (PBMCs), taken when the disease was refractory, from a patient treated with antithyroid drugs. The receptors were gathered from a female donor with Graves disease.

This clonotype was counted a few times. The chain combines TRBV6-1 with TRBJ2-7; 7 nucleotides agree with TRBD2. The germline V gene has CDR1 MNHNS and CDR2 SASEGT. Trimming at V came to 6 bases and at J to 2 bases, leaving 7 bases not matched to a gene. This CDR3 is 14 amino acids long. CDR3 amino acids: CASRLGRGAYEQYF. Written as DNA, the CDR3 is TGTGCCAGCAGACTAGGACGGGGGGCCTACGAGCAGTACTTC.

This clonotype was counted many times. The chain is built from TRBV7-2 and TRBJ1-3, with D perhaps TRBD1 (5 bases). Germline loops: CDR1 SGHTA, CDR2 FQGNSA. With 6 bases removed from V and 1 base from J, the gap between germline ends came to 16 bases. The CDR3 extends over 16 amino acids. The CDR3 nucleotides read TGTGCCAGCAGGAGGACAAGTAGCGTTTCTGGAAACACCATATATTTT. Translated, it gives CASRRTSSVSGNTIYF.

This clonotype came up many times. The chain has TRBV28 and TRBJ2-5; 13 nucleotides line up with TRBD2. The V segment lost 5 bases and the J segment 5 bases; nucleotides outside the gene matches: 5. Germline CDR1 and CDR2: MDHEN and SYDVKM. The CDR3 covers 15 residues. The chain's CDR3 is CASSHTSGRAETQYF. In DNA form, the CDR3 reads TGTGCCAGCAGTCATACTAGCGGGAGGGCTGAGACCCAGTACTTC.

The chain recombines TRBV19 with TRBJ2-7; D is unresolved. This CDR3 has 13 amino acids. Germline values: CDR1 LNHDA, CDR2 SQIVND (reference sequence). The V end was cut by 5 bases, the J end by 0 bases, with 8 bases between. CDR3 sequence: CASSPDVSYEQYF. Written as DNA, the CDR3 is TGTGCCAGTAGTCCGGACGTCTCCTACGAGCAGTACTTC.

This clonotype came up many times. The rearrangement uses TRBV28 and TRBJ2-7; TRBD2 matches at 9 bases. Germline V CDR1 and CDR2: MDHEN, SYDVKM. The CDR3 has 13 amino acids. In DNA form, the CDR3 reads TGTGCGGGCGGGAGGGCCAGTATGGAAGAGCAGTACTTC. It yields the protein CAGGRASMEEQYF.

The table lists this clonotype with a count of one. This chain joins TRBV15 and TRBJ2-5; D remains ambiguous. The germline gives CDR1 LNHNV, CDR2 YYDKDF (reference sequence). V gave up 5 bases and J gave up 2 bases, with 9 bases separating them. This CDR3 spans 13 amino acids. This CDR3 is CATSSSFQETQYF. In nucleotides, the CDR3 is TGTGCCACCAGCTCAAGTTTTCAAGAGACCCAGTACTTC.

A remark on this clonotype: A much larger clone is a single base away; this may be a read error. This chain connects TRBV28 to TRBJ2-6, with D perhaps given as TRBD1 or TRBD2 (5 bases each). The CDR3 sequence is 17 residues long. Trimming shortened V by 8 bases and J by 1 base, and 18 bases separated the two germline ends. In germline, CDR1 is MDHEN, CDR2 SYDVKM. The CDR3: CASGPISWGSGANVLTF. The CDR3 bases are TGTGCCAGCGGTCCCATTTCTTGGGGGTCTGGGGCCAACGTCCTGACTTTC.

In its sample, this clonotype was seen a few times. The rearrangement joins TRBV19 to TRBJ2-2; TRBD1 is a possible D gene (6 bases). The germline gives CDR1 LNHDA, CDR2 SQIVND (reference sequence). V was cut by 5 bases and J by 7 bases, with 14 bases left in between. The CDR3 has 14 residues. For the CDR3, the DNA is TGTGCCAGTAGTTTTCGACAGGCCGGCGGGGAGCTGTTTTTT. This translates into CASSFRQAGGELFF.

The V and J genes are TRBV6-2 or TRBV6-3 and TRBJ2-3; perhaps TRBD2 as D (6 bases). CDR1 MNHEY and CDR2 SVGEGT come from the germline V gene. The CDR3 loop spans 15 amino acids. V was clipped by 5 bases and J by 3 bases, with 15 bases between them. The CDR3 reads CASSQVSGYTDTQYF. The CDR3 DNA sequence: TGTGCCAGCAGTCAGGTCAGCGGGTATACAGATACGCAGTATTTT.

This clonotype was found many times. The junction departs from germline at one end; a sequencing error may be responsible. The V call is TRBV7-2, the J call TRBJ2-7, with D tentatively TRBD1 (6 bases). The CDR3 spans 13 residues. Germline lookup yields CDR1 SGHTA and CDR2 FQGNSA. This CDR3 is CASSPRGTYEQYF. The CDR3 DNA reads TGCGCCAGCAGCCCCAGGGGCACCTACGAGCAGTACTTC.

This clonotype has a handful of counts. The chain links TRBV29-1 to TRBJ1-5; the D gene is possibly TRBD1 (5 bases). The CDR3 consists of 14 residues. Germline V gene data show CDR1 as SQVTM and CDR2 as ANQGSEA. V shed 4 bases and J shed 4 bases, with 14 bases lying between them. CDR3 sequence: CSVAGEEGNQPQHF. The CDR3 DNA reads TGCAGCGTTGCGGGTGAAGAGGGGAATCAGCCCCAGCATTTT.

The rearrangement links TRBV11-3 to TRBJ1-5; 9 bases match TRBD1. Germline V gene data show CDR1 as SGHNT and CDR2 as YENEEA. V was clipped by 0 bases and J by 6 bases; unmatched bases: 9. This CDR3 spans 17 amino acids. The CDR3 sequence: CASSLESGRGQGQPQHF. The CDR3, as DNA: TGTGCCAGCAGCTTAGAAAGCGGCAGGGGACAGGGTCAGCCCCAGCATTTT.

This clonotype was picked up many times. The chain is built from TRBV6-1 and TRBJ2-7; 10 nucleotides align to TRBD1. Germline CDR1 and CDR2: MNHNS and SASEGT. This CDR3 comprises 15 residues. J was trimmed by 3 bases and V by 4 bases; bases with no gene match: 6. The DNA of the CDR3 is TGTGCCAGCAGTGTGGGGACAGGGGACCTCTACGAGCAGTACTTC. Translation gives CASSVGTGDLYEQYF.